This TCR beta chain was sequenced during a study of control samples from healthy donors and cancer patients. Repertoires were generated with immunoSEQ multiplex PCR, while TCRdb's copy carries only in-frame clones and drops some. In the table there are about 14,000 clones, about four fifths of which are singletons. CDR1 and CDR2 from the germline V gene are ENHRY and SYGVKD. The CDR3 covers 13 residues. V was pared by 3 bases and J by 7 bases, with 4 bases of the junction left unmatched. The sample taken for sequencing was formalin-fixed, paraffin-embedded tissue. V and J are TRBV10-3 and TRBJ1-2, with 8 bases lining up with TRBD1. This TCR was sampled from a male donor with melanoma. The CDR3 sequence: CAISEGQGGGYTF. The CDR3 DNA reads TGTGCCATCAGTGAAGGACAGGGCGGTGGCTACACCTTC.